In its sample, the clone carrying this T cell receptor beta chain was seen once. The antigen remains unidentified. These data come from a study of blood T cells in healthy people across ages. Study-level findings and limits: As age increased, TCR beta diversity per million T cells fell in a roughly linear fashion. One million T cells yielded diversity estimates that were considered underestimates.

Isolation yielded PBMCs, at least 6.5 million per sample, in every case. The authors extracted at least 5 micrograms of total RNA per sample. The CDR3 has 16 residues. The germline CDR1 and CDR2 sequences are LGHDT and YNNKEL (reference sequence). The J segment lost 12 bases and the V segment lost 3 bases, leaving 15 bases of the junction unmatched. For the second PCR, which ran for about 7 to 11 cycles, a sample-barcoded 5' primer and a J-beta primer mix were used. TCRdb fed the 5' RACE reads into MiXCR, producing one record per CDR3 protein. The table lists hundreds of thousands of distinct CDR3 sequences, 58% of them singletons.

Sequences were obtained from blood. The clonotype originates from a man aged 30 to 39 in good health. This chain joins TRBV3-1 and TRBJ2-4; TRBD2 aligns across 9 bases. CDR3 nucleotide sequence: TGTGCCAGCAGCCACCAAAGCGGGGGGTGGAGTAATACTCAGTACTTC. The encoded protein is CASSHQSGGWSNTQYF.